Each of the 12 T cell receptor beta chains below was sequenced from the same sample in a study of blood T cell repertoires in COVID-19. Data came from immunoSEQ multiplex PCR; TCRdb stores just in-frame clones and leaves some out. In the table there are 150,000 to 200,000 clones, around 84% of which are singletons. Sequencing was done on a sample of peripheral blood. The source of these receptors is a woman aged 45-65 years with COVID-19, enrolled during active disease.

The V call is TRBV6-1, the J call TRBJ1-5; possibly TRBD1 for D (5 bases). Germline CDR1 and CDR2: MNHNS and SASEGT. V lost 1 base and J 2 bases, leaving 12 bases between the germline ends. The CDR3 extends over 16 amino acids. The CDR3 sequence: CASSEDSGVGNQPQHF. The CDR3 bases are TGTGCCAGCAGTGAAGATTCGGGGGTAGGCAATCAGCCCCAGCATTTT.

This CDR3 is CASTPEGTGELFF. The CDR3, as DNA: TGTGCCAGCACCCCCGAGGGCACCGGGGAGCTGTTTTTT. The chain couples TRBV7-2 to TRBJ2-2, with D possibly being TRBD2 (5 bases). The length of the CDR3 is 13 residues. The germline V gene encodes CDR1 SGHTA and CDR2 FQGNSA. Trimming pared 7 bases from V and 4 bases from J, leaving 10 bases between.

The chain uses TRBV7-9 and TRBJ2-1; D might be TRBD1 (6 bases). Trimming removed 1 base from V and 8 bases from J, with 12 bases in between. Germline loops: CDR1 SEHNR, CDR2 FQNEAQ (reference sequence). This CDR3 has 14 residues. The CDR3: CASSLVVQGYEQFF. The DNA for the CDR3 is TGTGCCAGCAGCTTAGTGGTACAGGGCTATGAGCAGTTCTTC.

DNA of the CDR3: TGTGCCAGCAGTGATTCCTTCTTCGGGTCAGCCAGCGAGCAGTACTTC. Its protein product is CASSDSFFGSASEQYF. The chain couples TRBV2 to TRBJ2-7; D not certain. This CDR3 comprises 16 residues. Trimming removed 3 bases at V and 6 bases at J, with 21 bases between. The germline CDR1 and CDR2 sequences are SNHLY and FYNNEI.

The chain combines TRBV27 with TRBJ2-2; D uncertain. Germline assignment: CDR1 MNHEY and CDR2 SMNVEV (reference sequence). The CDR3 runs 17 residues. The V gene lost 1 base and the J gene lost 3 bases, with 15 bases spanning the gap. CDR3 protein: CASSLYPLLVDTGELFF. CDR3 bases: TGTGCCAGCAGTTTATATCCCCTCCTCGTAGACACCGGGGAGCTGTTTTTT.

V gene TRBV9 combines with J gene TRBJ2-5; 8 bases match TRBD2. Trimming removed 6 bases from V and 3 bases from J; junction bases left unmatched: 13. CDR1 is SGDLS, CDR2 YYNGEE, per germline. The CDR3 has 16 residues. CDR3 loop: CASNEGAGGVKETQYF. The CDR3 DNA sequence: TGTGCCAGCAACGAAGGGGCGGGGGGCGTGAAAGAGACCCAGTACTTC.

V gene TRBV18 combines with J gene TRBJ2-1; TRBD1 agrees at 7 bases. Germline V lookup: CDR1 KGHSH, CDR2 LQKENI. V was pared by 2 bases and J by 9 bases, with 10 bases of the junction left unmatched. The CDR3 has 15 residues. In DNA form, the CDR3 reads TGTGCCAGCTCACCAAGCTACAGGGGTACGGGTGAGCAGTTCTTC. Translation: CASSPSYRGTGEQFF.

This clone was detected only a few times. The gene calls are TRBV2 and TRBJ2-4; TRBD2 matches at 8 bases. This CDR3 spans 16 amino acids. Trimming took 3 bases from V and 7 from J; bases not matched to a gene: 11. Germline V lookup: CDR1 SNHLY, CDR2 FYNNEI. The CDR3 sequence: CASSDVGSGKRNIQYF. The CDR3 DNA reads as TGTGCCAGCAGTGATGTTGGTAGCGGGAAGAGGAACATTCAGTACTTC.

This chain connects TRBV7-8 to TRBJ1-3; D may be TRBD1 (6 bases). CDR3 length: 14 amino acids. V lost 1 base and J lost 4, with 8 bases in between. Germline CDR1 SGHVS, CDR2 FQNEAQ. The CDR3 DNA follows: TGTGCCAGCAGCTTAGGGGGGCTCGGAAACACCATATATTTT. Protein sequence: CASSLGGLGNTIYF.

This clone was counted between two and nine times. The gene calls are TRBV12-3 or TRBV12-4 and TRBJ2-2; perhaps TRBD2 as D (5 bases). V was clipped by 5 bases and J by 4 bases, with 8 bases between them. The CDR3 contains 13 residues. The CDR3 DNA sequence: TGTGCCAGCAGTCCAAGCGGCACCGGGGAGCTGTTTTTT. The encoded protein is CASSPSGTGELFF.

The chain uses TRBV6-5 and TRBJ1-1; TRBD1 aligns across 8 bases. J lost 4 bases, V lost 2 bases, and 3 bases had no gene match. Looked up from germline, CDR1 is MNHEY and CDR2 is SVGAGI. The CDR3 spans 14 residues. The CDR3 reads CASSYRTGGTEAFF. CDR3 coding DNA: TGTGCCAGCAGTTACCGAACAGGGGGCACTGAAGCTTTCTTT.

The chain uses TRBV23-1 and TRBJ2-2; D remains unclear. TRBV23-1 is an open reading frame whose function is uncertain. CDR3 size: 17 residues. V lost 0 bases to trimming and J lost 7 bases, with 18 bases between them. CDR3 residues: CASSQSSSSPKFGELFF. The DNA of the CDR3 is TGCGCCAGCAGTCAATCGAGTTCGAGTCCAAAGTTCGGGGAGCTGTTTTTT.